Below, 11 T cell receptor beta chains from the same sample are listed, as sequenced in a study of blood T cell repertoires in COVID-19. Generated by immunoSEQ multiplex PCR, the TCRdb table keeps only in-frame clones and is missing some. The sample lists 95,000 to 150,000 clones, about 85% occurring once. Sequenced material: peripheral blood. These receptors originate from a woman of 80 years or more with acute or convalescent COVID-19.

A single count supports this clone. The chain joins TRBV12-2 to TRBJ2-7; the table calls TRBD2, which could not be checked here. TRBV12-2 represents a pseudogene. The CDR3 sequence is 13 residues long. Here the CDR3 DNA reads TGTGCAAGTCGCTTAGCGCGGATTTACGAGCAGTACTTC. Translating gives CASRLARIYEQYF.

This chain joins TRBV6-5 and TRBJ1-1; possible D gene TRBD1, 5 bases. Germline V CDR1 and CDR2: MNHEY, SVGAGI. This CDR3 is built from 14 residues. V lost 6 bases to trimming and J lost 0 bases, with 11 bases between them. The CDR3 DNA follows: TGTGCCAGCAGCGCCAACAGGATGAACACTGAAGCTTTCTTT. It translates to CASSANRMNTEAFF.

The chain uses TRBV9 and TRBJ1-2; 9 positions agree with TRBD1. There are 14 residues in the CDR3. After removal of 5 bases from V and 7 bases from J, the junction contained 9 bases not matched to a gene. Germline CDR1 and CDR2: SGDLS and YYNGEE. CDR3 coding DNA: TGTGCCAGCAGAACAGGGGGCTCATTCTCTGGCTACACCTTC. It specifies CASRTGGSFSGYTF.

CDR3 loop: CASSPEGSGSPLHF. In nucleotides, the CDR3 is TGTGCCAGCAGTCCGGAGGGTTCAGGGTCACCCCTCCACTTT. V gene TRBV2 combines with J gene TRBJ1-6, with D possibly TRBD1 on 5 matching bases. This CDR3 contains 14 residues. Trimming stripped 5 bases from V and 10 bases from J, with 15 bases between. The V gene's germline CDR1 is SNHLY and CDR2 FYNNEI. The variable domain in full, with the rest retrieved from reference TRBV2 and TRBJ1-6, is EPEVTQTPSHQVTQMGQEVILRCVPISNHLYFYWYRQILGQKVEFLVSFYNNEISEKSEIFDDQFSVERPDGSNFTLKIRSTKLEDSAMYFCASSPEGSGSPLHFGNGTRLTVT.

A few counts support this clone. The chain links TRBV5-5 to TRBJ1-2, with D perhaps TRBD1 (5 bases). This CDR3 has 14 amino acids. Trimming took 0 bases from V and 4 from J, leaving 10 bases between them. CDR1 and CDR2 (germline): SGHKS, YYEKEE (reference sequence). The CDR3 DNA sequence: TGTGCCAGCAGCTTGGCCTCAGGGTCCTATGGCTACACCTTC. It encodes CASSLASGSYGYTF.

The V call is TRBV4-2, the J call TRBJ2-3, with D hard to call. With 1 base removed from V and 5 bases from J, the gap between germline ends came to 7 bases. Germline CDR1 reads LGHNA; CDR2 reads YNFKEQ. The CDR3 covers 13 residues. For the CDR3, the DNA is TGTGCCAGCAGCCAAGCCAGAGGAGATACGCAGTATTTT. Amino acid sequence: CASSQARGDTQYF.

This chain links TRBV2 with TRBJ2-5, with 7 bases lining up with TRBD2. The germline gives CDR1 SNHLY, CDR2 FYNNEI. Germline trimming cut 6 bases from V and 10 bases from J; bases unmatched to any gene: 8. This CDR3 has 12 amino acids. The chain's CDR3 is CASSAGGVNQYF. CDR3 in DNA: TGTGCCAGCAGCGCTGGGGGGGTTAACCAGTACTTC.

This clone was observed a handful of times. The V gene is TRBV19, the J gene TRBJ1-5; D not certain. The germline gives CDR1 LNHDA, CDR2 SQIVND (reference sequence). V lost 3 bases to trimming and J lost 2 bases, with 2 bases between them. The CDR3 covers 12 residues. CDR3 DNA sequence: TGTGCCAGTAGTATCGGCAATCAGCCCCAGCATTTT. Protein: CASSIGNQPQHF.

The chain couples TRBV24-1 to TRBJ1-4, with D unclear. Per germline, CDR1 KGHDR and CDR2 SFDVKD. Trimming left V 8 bases short and J 13 bases short, with 10 bases between. The CDR3 is made up of 10 amino acids. CDR3 loop: CATTDPRLFF. CDR3 in DNA: TGTGCCACCACCGACCCTAGACTGTTTTTT.

The V and J genes are TRBV7-2 and TRBJ1-3, with D perhaps matching TRBD1 (6 bases). Germline V lookup: CDR1 SGHTA, CDR2 FQGNSA. The CDR3 is made up of 16 amino acids. The V gene lost 4 bases and the J gene lost 5 bases, with 18 bases spanning the gap. The CDR3 bases are TGTGCCAGCAGCTGGGGAATGGAACAGGGTAGAAACACCATATATTTT. This encodes CASSWGMEQGRNTIYF.

This clone was seen a single time. The chain employs TRBV4-1 and TRBJ2-7, with 8 bases that match TRBD1. The CDR3 consists of 15 residues. Germline V gene sequence: CDR1 MGHRA, CDR2 YSYEKL. Trimming removed 1 base from V and 5 bases from J; junction bases left unmatched: 7. The CDR3 sequence: CASSQADRALHEQYF. Here the CDR3 DNA reads TGCGCCAGCAGCCAAGCGGACAGGGCCCTCCACGAGCAGTACTTC.